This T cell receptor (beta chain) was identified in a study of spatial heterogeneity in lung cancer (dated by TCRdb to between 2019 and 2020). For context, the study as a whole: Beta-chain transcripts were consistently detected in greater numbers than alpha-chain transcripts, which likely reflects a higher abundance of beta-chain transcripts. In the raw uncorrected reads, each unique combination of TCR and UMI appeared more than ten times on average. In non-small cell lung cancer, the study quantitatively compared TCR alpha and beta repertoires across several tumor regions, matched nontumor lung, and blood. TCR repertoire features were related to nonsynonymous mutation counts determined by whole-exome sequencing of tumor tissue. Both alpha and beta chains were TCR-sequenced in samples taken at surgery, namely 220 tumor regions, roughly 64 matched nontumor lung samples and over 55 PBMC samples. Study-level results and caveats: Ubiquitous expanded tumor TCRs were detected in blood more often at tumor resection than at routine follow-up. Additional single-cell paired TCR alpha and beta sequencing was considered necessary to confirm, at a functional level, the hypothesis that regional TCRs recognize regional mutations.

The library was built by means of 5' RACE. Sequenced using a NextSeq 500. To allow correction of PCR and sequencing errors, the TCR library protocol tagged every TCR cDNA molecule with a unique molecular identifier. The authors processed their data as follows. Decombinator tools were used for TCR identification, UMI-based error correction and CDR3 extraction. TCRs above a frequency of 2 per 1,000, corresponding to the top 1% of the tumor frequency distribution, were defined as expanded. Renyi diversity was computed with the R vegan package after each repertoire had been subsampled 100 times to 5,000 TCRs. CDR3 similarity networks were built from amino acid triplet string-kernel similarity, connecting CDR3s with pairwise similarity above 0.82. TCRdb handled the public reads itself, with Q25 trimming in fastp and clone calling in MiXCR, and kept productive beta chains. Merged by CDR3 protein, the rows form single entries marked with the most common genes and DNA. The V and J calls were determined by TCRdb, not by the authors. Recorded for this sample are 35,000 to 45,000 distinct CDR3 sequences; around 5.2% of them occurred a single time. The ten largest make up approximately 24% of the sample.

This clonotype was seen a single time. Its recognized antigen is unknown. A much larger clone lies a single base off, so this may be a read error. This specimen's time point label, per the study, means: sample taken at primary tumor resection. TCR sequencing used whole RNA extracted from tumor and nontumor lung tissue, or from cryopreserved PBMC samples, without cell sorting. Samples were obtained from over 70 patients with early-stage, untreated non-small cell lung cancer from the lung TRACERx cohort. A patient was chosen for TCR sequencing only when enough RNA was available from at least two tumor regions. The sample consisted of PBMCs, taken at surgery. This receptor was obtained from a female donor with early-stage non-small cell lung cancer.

The sequence in DNA is TGCGCCAGCAACCAAGAAGTGACAGGGATAAACACTGAAGCTTTCTTT. The encoded protein is CASNQEVTGINTEAFF. The rearranged segments are TRBV4-3 and TRBJ1-1, with 7 bases matching TRBD1. From its cysteine to its phenylalanine, the CDR3 spans 16 amino acids. Of all the DNA, just the CDR3 is kept, 48 bases in frame from base 1. From the germline V gene, CDR1 is LGHNA and CDR2 is YSLEER.